This TCR beta chain was documented in a study of T cells in Graves' hyperthyroidism and ophthalmopathy. Template material for amplifying TCR beta CDR3 regions consisted of RNA transcripts. The study used the HTBI primer set for a first-round RT-PCR of the TCR CDR3. TCRdb analysed the multiplex PCR reads with MiXCR anew, one entry per CDR3 protein. The table shows 50,000 to 75,000 distinct CDR3 sequences, with less than 50% occurring only once. The CDR3 length is 16 residues. Per the germline V gene, CDR1 is LNHNV and CDR2 is YYDKDF (reference sequence). The V and J ends lost 4 bases and 4 bases respectively, with 19 bases between them. Orbital computed tomography and thyroid ultrasound, together with serum TRAb and thyroxine and clinical symptoms, were used for diagnoses. This clonotype was seen repeatedly, ten times or more.

The chain employs TRBV15 and TRBJ2-5, with a tentative D call TRBD1 (5 bases). What was sequenced was blood. This TCR was sampled from a woman in her 30s with Graves' ophthalmopathy. The CDR3 DNA reads as TGTGCCACCAGCAAATCATCTGACAATCAGGGAGAGACCCAGTACTTC. Protein sequence: CATSKSSDNQGETQYF.